This TCR beta chain was recovered during a study of blood T cell repertoires in COVID-19. Using immunoSEQ multiplex PCR, the repertoire was profiled, and TCRdb retains in-frame clones only, with some absent. The table lists 140,000 or so clones, approximately 78% of them singletons. This CDR3 spans 13 amino acids. Germline V CDR1 and CDR2: MDHEN, SYDVKM. Unmatched junction bases numbered 7, after V lost 2 bases and J lost 12 bases. The chain couples TRBV28 to TRBJ1-5; 7 bases align to TRBD1. The sample comprised peripheral blood. The TCR was taken from a woman of 80 years or more with acute or convalescent COVID-19. The CDR3 here is CASSLTETGNQHF. Written as DNA, the CDR3 is TGTGCCAGCAGTTTAACGGAGACAGGGAACCAGCATTTT.